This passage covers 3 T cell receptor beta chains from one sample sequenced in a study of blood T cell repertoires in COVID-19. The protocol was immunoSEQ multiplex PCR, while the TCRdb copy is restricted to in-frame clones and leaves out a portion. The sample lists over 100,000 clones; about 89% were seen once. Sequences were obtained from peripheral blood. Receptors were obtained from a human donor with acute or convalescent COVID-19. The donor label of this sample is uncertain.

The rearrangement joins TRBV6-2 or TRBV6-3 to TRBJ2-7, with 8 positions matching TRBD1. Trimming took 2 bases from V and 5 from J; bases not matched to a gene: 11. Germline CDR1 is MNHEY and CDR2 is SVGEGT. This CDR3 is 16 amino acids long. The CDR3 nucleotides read TGTGCCAGCAGTTACCATGCCGGGACAGGTTTCCACGAGCAGTACTTC. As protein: CASSYHAGTGFHEQYF.

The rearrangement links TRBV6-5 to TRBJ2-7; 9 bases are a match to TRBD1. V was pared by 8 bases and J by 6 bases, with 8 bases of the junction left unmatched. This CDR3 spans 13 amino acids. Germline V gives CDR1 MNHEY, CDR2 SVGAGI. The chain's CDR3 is CASRRGQGTEQYF. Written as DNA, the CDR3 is TGTGCCAGCCGGAGGGGACAGGGTACCGAGCAGTACTTC.

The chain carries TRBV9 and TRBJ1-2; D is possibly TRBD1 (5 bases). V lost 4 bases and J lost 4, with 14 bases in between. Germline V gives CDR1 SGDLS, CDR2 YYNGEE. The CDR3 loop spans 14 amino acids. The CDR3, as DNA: TGTGCCAGCAGCCCAGAATCCGGGGGCTATGGCTACACCTTC. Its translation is CASSPESGGYGYTF.